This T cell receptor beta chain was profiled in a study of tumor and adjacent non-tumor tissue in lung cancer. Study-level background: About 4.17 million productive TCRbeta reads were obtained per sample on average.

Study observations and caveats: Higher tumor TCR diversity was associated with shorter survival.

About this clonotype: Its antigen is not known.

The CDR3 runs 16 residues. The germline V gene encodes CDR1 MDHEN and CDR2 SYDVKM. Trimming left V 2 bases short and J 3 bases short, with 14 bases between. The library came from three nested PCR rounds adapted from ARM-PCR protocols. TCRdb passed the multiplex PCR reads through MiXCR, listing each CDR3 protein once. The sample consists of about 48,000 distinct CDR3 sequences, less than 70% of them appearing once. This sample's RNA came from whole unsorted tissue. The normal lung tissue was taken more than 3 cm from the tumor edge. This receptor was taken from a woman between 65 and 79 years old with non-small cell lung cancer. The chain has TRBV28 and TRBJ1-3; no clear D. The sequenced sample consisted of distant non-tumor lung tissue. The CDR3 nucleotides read TGTGCCAGCAGTTTAACAGCAGGCCATAGTGGAAACACCATATATTTT. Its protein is CASSLTAGHSGNTIYF. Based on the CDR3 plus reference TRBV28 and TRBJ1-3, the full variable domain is DVKVTQSSRYLVKRTGEKVFLECVQDMDHENMFWYRQDPGLGLRLIYFSYDVKMKEKGDIPEGYSVSREKKERFSLILESASTNQTSMYLCASSLTAGHSGNTIYFGEGSWLTVV.